This T cell receptor (beta chain) was observed in a study of identical twins. Overall study results and limits: In monozygotic twins, models underestimated the sharing of out-of-frame TCR alpha. Memory repertoires showed no such pattern, whereas abundant cord blood beta clonotypes carried fewer insertions.

This CDR3 comprises 11 residues. V dropped 2 bases and J dropped 7 bases, with 7 bases sitting between them. Germline V gene lookup returns CDR1 SGHDT and CDR2 YYEEEE. The authors used template switching to add a universal primer site and gave cDNA unique molecular identifiers. One entry per CDR3 protein, called by TCRdb with MiXCR from the 5' RACE reads. The sample gives about 240,000 distinct CDR3 sequences, 9.5% to 15% of which show up once; 3.5% to 4.5% is in the top ten. Only healthy Caucasians were included as donors. Comment on this clonotype: The target antigen is unknown.

The sample was also reused in another study, on yellow fever vaccine responses in identical twins.

The chain couples TRBV5-6 to TRBJ2-7; D unresolved. This clonotype originated in a woman under 30 in good health. Sequencing was performed on memory (CD45RO+) T cells sorted from blood. The CDR3 reads CASSFLREQYF. CDR3 nucleotide sequence: TGTGCCAGCAGCTTTTTACGGGAGCAGTACTTC.